These 28 T cell receptor beta chains share one sample of origin, sequenced in a study of blood T cell repertoires in COVID-19. TCRdb's table, derived via immunoSEQ multiplex PCR, lists solely in-frame clones and lacks some. The top ten hold approximately 3% of the sample, which has about 490,000 clones, 70% to 90% seen once. The sample was peripheral blood. The receptors stem from a human donor in a cohort sampled during active COVID-19.

Of note for this clone: Other nucleotide sequences from this sample produce the same CDR3. V and J are TRBV5-5 and TRBJ1-5; possible D gene TRBD1, 6 bases. CDR3 length: 14 amino acids. The V gene lost 1 base and the J gene lost 4 bases, with 9 bases spanning the gap. Germline loops: CDR1 SGHKS, CDR2 YYEKEE (reference sequence). CDR3 nucleotide sequence: TGTGCCAGCAGCTTGTCTCAGGGGAATCAGCCCCAGCATTTT. It encodes CASSLSQGNQPQHF.

The rearrangement uses TRBV29-1 and TRBJ1-4; D gene unclear. Per germline, CDR1 SQVTM and CDR2 ANQGSEA. V was trimmed by 3 bases and J by 8 bases, leaving 13 bases between them. The CDR3 totals 13 residues. CDR3 region: CSVEWGDGEKLFF. The CDR3 region has the DNA TGCAGCGTTGAGTGGGGAGACGGCGAAAAACTGTTTTTT.

This sequence joins TRBV5-1 and TRBJ2-7, with 7 bases aligning to TRBD2. This CDR3 spans 15 amino acids. From germline, CDR1 is SGHRS and CDR2 YFSETQ. V shed 0 bases, J shed 3 bases, and the junction held 6 bases outside the gene matches. Here the CDR3 reads CASSLAPGRFYEQYF. The CDR3 DNA reads TGCGCCAGCAGCTTGGCTCCCGGGAGGTTCTACGAGCAGTACTTC.

This sequence joins TRBV5-1 and TRBJ2-3; D is ambiguous. Germline values: CDR1 SGHRS, CDR2 YFSETQ. This CDR3 is built from 12 residues. Trimming pared 7 bases from V and 0 bases from J, leaving 6 bases between. This CDR3 reads CASFSSTDTQYF. The CDR3 DNA follows: TGCGCCAGCTTTTCTAGCACAGATACGCAGTATTTT.

This chain links TRBV6-1 with TRBJ2-7, with TRBD2 matching over 9 bases. Unmatched junction bases numbered 8, after V lost 1 base and J lost 4 bases. CDR1 is MNHNS and CDR2 is SASEGT in the germline V gene. This CDR3 is built from 16 residues. CDR3 DNA: TGTGCCAGCAGTGAAGGACTAGCGGTGGGTTTGTACGAGCAGTACTTC. This encodes CASSEGLAVGLYEQYF.

The genes are TRBV11-3 and TRBJ2-5; 7 positions match TRBD1. Germline-derived CDR1 and CDR2 are SGHNT and YENEEA. Trimming cost V 3 bases and J 0 bases; bases outside gene matches: 4. This CDR3 region has 15 residues. The CDR3 bases are TGTGCCAGCAGCTTGGGGGACAGACACCAAGAGACCCAGTACTTC. Protein product: CASSLGDRHQETQYF. The full variable domain, rest sourced from reference TRBV11-3 and TRBJ2-5, is EAGVVQSPRYKIIEKKQPVAFWCNPISGHNTLYWYLQNLGQGPELLIRYENEEAVDDSQLPKDRFSAERLKGVDSTLKIQPAELGDSAVYLCASSLGDRHQETQYFGPGTRLLVL.

This clone is a singleton in its sample. The chain couples TRBV4-2 to TRBJ2-3, with D perhaps matching TRBD2 (6 bases). This CDR3 is built from 17 residues. Trimming cost V 7 bases and J 0 bases, with 20 bases left between them. Germline values: CDR1 LGHNA, CDR2 YNFKEQ. CDR3 sequence reads: CASTSLSSSGSTDTQYF. CDR3 nucleotides: TGTGCCAGCACCTCACTGAGCTCCAGCGGGAGCACAGATACGCAGTATTTT.

The chain has TRBV7-5 and TRBJ2-7; TRBD1, the table's D call, lacks a check against the DNA. TRBV7-5 is shown as a pseudogene. The CDR3 consists of 16 residues. CDR3 coding DNA: TGTGCCAGAAGCCATAAAAGCCGGGACAGCTCCTACGAGCAGTACTTC. Translating it yields CARSHKSRDSSYEQYF.

The V gene is TRBV25-1, the J gene TRBJ2-7, with D maybe TRBD2 (6 bases). Germline V lookup: CDR1 MGHDK, CDR2 SYGVNS. Between the trimmed V and J ends, which lost 0 bases and 7 bases, there was a span of 10 bases. There are 13 residues in the CDR3. CDR3: CASSEYGEEEQYF. DNA for the CDR3: TGTGCCAGCAGTGAATACGGGGAGGAGGAGCAGTACTTC.

The CDR3 DNA is TGTGCCAGCAGCCCTAGACAACGGGAGAGGCCAGGTGATACGCAGTATTTT. Its translation: CASSPRQRERPGDTQYF. The chain uses TRBV28 and TRBJ2-3; D is possibly TRBD2 (6 bases). Germline CDR1 reads MDHEN; CDR2 reads SYDVKM. The CDR3 has 17 amino acids. Trimming left V 6 bases short and J 6 bases short, with 25 bases between.

The CDR3 coding sequence is TGCAGTGCTAGTCCAGCGGCCCTTGAGCAGTACTTC. Protein sequence: CSASPAALEQYF. This sequence joins TRBV20-1 and TRBJ2-7; possibly TRBD2 for D (5 bases). The germline V gene encodes CDR1 DFQATT and CDR2 SNEGSKA (reference sequence). CDR3 length: 12 amino acids. The V and J ends lost 3 bases and 7 bases respectively, with 13 bases between them.

The chain recombines TRBV7-8 with TRBJ1-6; 7 positions agree with TRBD1. Germline CDR1 SGHVS, CDR2 FQNEAQ. J gave up 5 bases and V 1 base, and 11 bases lay outside the gene matches. The CDR3 contains 18 residues. The CDR3 sequence: CASSLVVAGGYDNSPLHF. The CDR3 bases are TGTGCCAGCAGCTTAGTAGTCGCAGGGGGGTACGATAATTCACCCCTCCACTTT.

This clone was picked up one time. V is TRBV30 and J is TRBJ2-2; 8 bases map to TRBD2. Germline assignment: CDR1 GTSNPN and CDR2 SVGIG (reference sequence). The CDR3 contains 19 residues. Trimming at V came to 4 bases and at J to 0 bases, leaving 16 bases not matched to a gene. CDR3 nucleotide sequence: TGTGCCTGGACCCCCACGGGGCGGGAGGCGCTTTCGAACACCGGGGAGCTGTTTTTT. Its translation: CAWTPTGREALSNTGELFF. Complete variable domain (other parts from reference TRBV30 and TRBJ2-2): SQTIHQWPATLVQPVGSPLSLECTVEGTSNPNLYWYRQAAGRGLQLLFYSVGIGQISSEVPQNLSASRPQDRQFILSSKKLLLSDSGFYLCAWTPTGREALSNTGELFFGEGSRLTVL.

The CDR3 DNA is TGTGCCAGTAGTATTCCCCCCCAGCGGGAGGTCACCTACGAGCAGTACTTC. This sequence encodes CASSIPPQREVTYEQYF. This chain uses TRBV19 with TRBJ2-7; 9 nucleotides line up with TRBD2. V lost 3 bases, J lost 2 bases, and 11 bases stayed unmatched. CDR1 and CDR2 (germline): LNHDA, SQIVND (reference sequence). This CDR3 spans 17 amino acids.

J is TRBJ1-6 and V is TRBV3-1 (or the pseudogene TRBV3-2); D gene unclear. CDR1 and CDR2 (germline): LGHDT, YNNKEL (reference sequence). V was shortened by 0 bases and J by 3 bases, with 6 bases between the two germline ends. The length of the CDR3 is 15 residues. The DNA for the CDR3 is TGTGCCAGCAGCCAAGAAGGAGTCTATAATTCACCCCTCCACTTT. It encodes CASSQEGVYNSPLHF.

The chain recombines TRBV7-2 with TRBJ1-1; 7 nucleotides match TRBD1. The CDR3 contains 14 residues. Germline V CDR1 and CDR2: SGHTA, FQGNSA. The junction had 10 bases not matched to a gene; V was cut back by 1 base and J by 11 bases. CDR3 sequence reads: CASSLGQGIMEAFF. The CDR3 DNA reads TGTGCCAGCAGCTTAGGACAGGGAATCATGGAGGCTTTCTTT.

The table lists this clone with a count of one. The chain has TRBV29-1 and TRBJ2-5; D perhaps matches TRBD1 (5 bases). Germline CDR1 reads SQVTM; CDR2 reads ANQGSEA. This CDR3 is 12 amino acids long. The V end lost 6 bases, the J end lost 5 bases, and 13 bases lay between the germline ends. The CDR3 here is CSVGELRETQYF. The CDR3 region has the DNA TGCAGCGTAGGGGAATTAAGGGAGACCCAGTACTTC.

The rearrangement joins TRBV19 to TRBJ1-2, with D hard to call. Germline assignment: CDR1 LNHDA and CDR2 SQIVND (reference sequence). Between the trimmed V and J ends, which lost 3 bases and 3 bases, there was a span of 8 bases. The CDR3 spans 13 residues. CDR3 sequence reads: CASSMPEYYGYTF. In DNA form, the CDR3 reads TGTGCCAGTAGTATGCCGGAGTACTATGGCTACACCTTC.

This chain joins TRBV9 and TRBJ1-2; the D gene is possibly TRBD1 (6 bases). This CDR3 comprises 13 residues. Deletions cut 5 bases from V and 4 bases from J, with 12 bases between. The germline gives CDR1 SGDLS, CDR2 YYNGEE. The CDR3 region is CASSEGHGYGYTF. The DNA for the CDR3 is TGTGCCAGCAGTGAGGGACACGGCTATGGCTACACCTTC.

This chain connects TRBV6-5 to TRBJ1-1; D is undetermined. The CDR3 has 11 residues. The V and J ends lost 6 bases and 5 bases respectively, with 7 bases between them. CDR1 and CDR2 from the germline V gene are MNHEY and SVGAGI. CDR3 loop: CASRTVTEAFF. Written as DNA, the CDR3 is TGTGCCAGCAGGACTGTGACTGAAGCTTTCTTT.

This clone was picked up a small number of times. The chain joins TRBV25-1 to TRBJ1-2; 11 nucleotides agree with TRBD1. CDR1 and CDR2 (germline): MGHDK, SYGVNS. The CDR3 covers 15 residues. J lost 2 bases, V lost 5 bases, and 4 bases had no gene match. The CDR3 here is CASSQGTGGNYGYTF. The CDR3 bases are TGTGCCAGCAGTCAAGGGACAGGGGGAAACTATGGCTACACCTTC.

V and J are TRBV5-1 and TRBJ2-1, with D maybe TRBD2 (6 bases). V lost 0 bases, J lost 2 bases, and 12 bases lay in between. CDR3 length: 16 residues. The V gene's germline CDR1 is SGHRS and CDR2 YFSETQ. The CDR3 DNA follows: TGCGCCAGCAGCTTGGCGGGGGTTGGGGCCTACAATGAGCAGTTCTTC. As protein: CASSLAGVGAYNEQFF.

V gene TRBV5-8 combines with J gene TRBJ1-3; no definite D call. Trimming shortened V by 0 bases and J by 0 bases, and 7 bases separated the two germline ends. The germline gives CDR1 SGHTS, CDR2 YDEGEE. The CDR3 loop spans 15 amino acids. The CDR3 DNA sequence: TGTGCCAGCAGCTTGGACCAGGACTCTGGAAACACCATATATTTT. The encoded protein is CASSLDQDSGNTIYF.

V usage is TRBV7-5 and J usage is TRBJ1-4; whether TRBD1, the table's D call, matches the DNA was not checked. TRBV7-5 is deemed a pseudogene. The CDR3 contains 15 residues. As DNA, the CDR3 is TGTGCCAGAAGCTCTCGAGTTTGGGCCTACGAAAAACTGTTTTTT. Its translation: CARSSRVWAYEKLFF.

V gene TRBV6-1 combines with J gene TRBJ2-1, with 10 bases matching TRBD2. Trimming cost V 2 bases and J 6 bases; bases outside gene matches: 7. CDR3 length: 16 amino acids. CDR1 and CDR2 from the germline V gene are MNHNS and SASEGT. The CDR3 is CASSERGASGGNEQFF. In DNA form, the CDR3 reads TGTGCCAGCAGTGAAAGAGGAGCTAGCGGGGGCAATGAGCAGTTCTTC.

The V call is TRBV19, the J call TRBJ2-2, with D possibly matching TRBD2 (5 bases). Germline CDR1 LNHDA, CDR2 SQIVND (reference sequence). The length of the CDR3 is 15 residues. V lost 2 bases and J lost 5, with 12 bases in between. The CDR3 spells CASSIRMTGTGELFF. DNA of the CDR3: TGTGCCAGTAGTATAAGGATGACGGGGACCGGGGAGCTGTTTTTT.

The V and J genes are TRBV5-1 and TRBJ2-1, with D tentatively TRBD2 (6 bases). This CDR3 is built from 14 residues. Germline assignment: CDR1 SGHRS and CDR2 YFSETQ. Trimming stripped 2 bases from V and 5 bases from J, with 11 bases between. CDR3 amino acids: CASSLRLDHNEQFF. The CDR3 DNA follows: TGCGCCAGCAGCTTAAGACTAGACCACAATGAGCAGTTCTTC. Supplemented by reference TRBV5-1 and TRBJ2-1, the full variable domain reads KAGVTQTPRYLIKTRGQQVTLSCSPISGHRSVSWYQQTPGQGLQFLFEYFSETQRNKGNFPGRFSGRQFSNSRSEMNVSTLELGDSALYLCASSLRLDHNEQFFGPGTRLTVL.

The V and J genes are TRBV2 and TRBJ2-1, with 7 bases aligning to TRBD2. CDR3 length: 13 amino acids. V was clipped by 3 bases and J by 12 bases; unmatched bases: 8. CDR1 SNHLY and CDR2 FYNNEI come from the germline V gene. CDR3 loop: CASSEGPRGRQFF. CDR3 bases: TGTGCCAGCAGTGAGGGACCGCGGGGGAGGCAGTTCTTC.